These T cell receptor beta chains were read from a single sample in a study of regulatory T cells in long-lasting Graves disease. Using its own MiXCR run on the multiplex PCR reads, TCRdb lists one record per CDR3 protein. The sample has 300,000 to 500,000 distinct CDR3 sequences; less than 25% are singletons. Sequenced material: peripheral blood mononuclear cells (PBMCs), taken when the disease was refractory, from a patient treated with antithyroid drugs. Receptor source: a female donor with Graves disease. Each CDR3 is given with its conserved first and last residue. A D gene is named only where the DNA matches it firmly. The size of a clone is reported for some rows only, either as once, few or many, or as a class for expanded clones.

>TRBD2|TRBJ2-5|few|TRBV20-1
TGCAGTGCTAGAGATCCCCGGGCTAGCGGAGACCAAGAGACCCAGTACTTC
CSARDPRASGDQETQYF
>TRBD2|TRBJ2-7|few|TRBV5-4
TGTGCCAGCAGCTCTCCCTCAGCGGGAACCTACGAGCAGTACTTC
CASSSPSAGTYEQYF
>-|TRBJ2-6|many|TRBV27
TGTGCCAGCAGTTTTGGCAGGGGCTCTGGGGCCAACGTCCTGACTTTC
CASSFGRGSGANVLTF
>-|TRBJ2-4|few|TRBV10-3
TGTGCCATCAGTGAGTCGGGGAGGGCCAAAAACATTCAGTACTTC
CAISESGRAKNIQYF
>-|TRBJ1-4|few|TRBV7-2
TGTGCCAGCAGCTTAGGTTTTCGGGGGGATAATGAAAAACTGTTTTTT
CASSLGFRGDNEKLFF
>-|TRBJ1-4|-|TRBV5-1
TGCGCCAGCAGCCCCGCCGGGACACAAGGGACTAATGAAAAACTGTTTTTT
CASSPAGTQGTNEKLFF
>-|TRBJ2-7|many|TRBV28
TGTGCCAGCAGTTTTGGCAGAGACTACGAGCAGTACTTC
CASSFGRDYEQYF
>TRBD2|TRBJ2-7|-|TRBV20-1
TGCAGTGCCGGTTCGGGAGGGCCTAAGGACGAGCAGTACTTC
CSAGSGGPKDEQYF
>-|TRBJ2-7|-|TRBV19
TGTGCCAGTACCTCCCGGCGGGCAGGGGGGATCAACGAGCAGTACTTC
CASTSRRAGGINEQYF
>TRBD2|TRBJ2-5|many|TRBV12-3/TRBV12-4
TGTGCCAGCAGTTTGAGAGCGGGACTCCAAGAGACCCAGTACTTC
CASSLRAGLQETQYF
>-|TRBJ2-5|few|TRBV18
TGTGTCAGCTCACCCGAACAGGGTTGGGGAGAGACCCAGTACTTC
CVSSPEQGWGETQYF
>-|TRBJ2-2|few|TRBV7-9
TGTGCCAGCAGCTTATATTGGGGGCCGGACACCGGGGAGCTGTTTTTT
CASSLYWGPDTGELFF
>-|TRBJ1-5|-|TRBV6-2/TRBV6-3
TGTGCCAGCAGTTATAAGGATCAGCCCCAGCATTTT
CASSYKDQPQHF
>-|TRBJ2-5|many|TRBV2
TGTGCCAGCAAAGAGATTCAAGAGACCCAGTACTTC
CASKEIQETQYF
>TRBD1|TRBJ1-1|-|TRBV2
TGTGCCAGCAGCCCACGGACAGGACCGATGAACACTGAAGCTTTCTTT
CASSPRTGPMNTEAFF
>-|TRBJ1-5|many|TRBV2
TGTGCCAGCAGTGATCCCCGGGATCAGCCCCAGCATTTT
CASSDPRDQPQHF
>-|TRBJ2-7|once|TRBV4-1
TGCGCCAGCAGCCCCGTATCGGGTTTCTCCTACGAGCAGTACTTC
CASSPVSGFSYEQYF
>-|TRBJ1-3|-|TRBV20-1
TGCAGTGCTAGAGATCTGGGCAGGGCAGCTGGAAACACCATATATTTT
CSARDLGRAAGNTIYF
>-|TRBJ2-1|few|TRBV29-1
TGCAGCGTTGCAACAGTTAACTACAATGAGCAGTTCTTC
CSVATVNYNEQFF
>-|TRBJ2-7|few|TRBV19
TGTGCCAGTAGTATAGGGTCGACCTACGAGCAGTACTTC
CASSIGSTYEQYF
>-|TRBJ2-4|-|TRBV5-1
TGCGCCAGCAGGATAAACAGTGATTCAAACATTCAGTACTTC
CASRINSDSNIQYF
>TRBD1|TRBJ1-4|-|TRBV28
TGTGCCAGCAGTCGGACAGGGGATTTTTTAACTAATGAAAAACTGTTTTTT
CASSRTGDFLTNEKLFF
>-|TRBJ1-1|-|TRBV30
TGTGCCTGGAGTCAAGGGTTCGGCCCCCAGGGGACTGAAGCTTTCTTT
CAWSQGFGPQGTEAFF
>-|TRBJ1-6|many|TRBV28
TGTGCCAGCAGTCACCCGAGGACGGAAGAGTATTCACCCCTCCACTTT
CASSHPRTEEYSPLHF
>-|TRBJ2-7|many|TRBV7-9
TGTGCCAGCAGCTTGGAGTTTACCGAGCAGTACTTC
CASSLEFTEQYF
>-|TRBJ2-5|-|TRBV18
TGTGCCAGCTCACCTCGACAGCTACAAGAGACCCAGTACTTC
CASSPRQLQETQYF
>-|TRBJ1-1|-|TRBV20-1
TGCAGTGCCCCCCGGAGCGGTGGAATGAACACTGAAGCTTTCTTT
CSAPRSGGMNTEAFF
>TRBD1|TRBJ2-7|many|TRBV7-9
TGTGCCAGCAGCCCCGGGACAGGGGATGACGAGCAGTACTTC
CASSPGTGDDEQYF
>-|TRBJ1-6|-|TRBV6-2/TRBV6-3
TGTGCCAGCAGTTACTCGTCTAGGAGCTCCTATAATTCACCCCTCCACTTT
CASSYSSRSSYNSPLHF